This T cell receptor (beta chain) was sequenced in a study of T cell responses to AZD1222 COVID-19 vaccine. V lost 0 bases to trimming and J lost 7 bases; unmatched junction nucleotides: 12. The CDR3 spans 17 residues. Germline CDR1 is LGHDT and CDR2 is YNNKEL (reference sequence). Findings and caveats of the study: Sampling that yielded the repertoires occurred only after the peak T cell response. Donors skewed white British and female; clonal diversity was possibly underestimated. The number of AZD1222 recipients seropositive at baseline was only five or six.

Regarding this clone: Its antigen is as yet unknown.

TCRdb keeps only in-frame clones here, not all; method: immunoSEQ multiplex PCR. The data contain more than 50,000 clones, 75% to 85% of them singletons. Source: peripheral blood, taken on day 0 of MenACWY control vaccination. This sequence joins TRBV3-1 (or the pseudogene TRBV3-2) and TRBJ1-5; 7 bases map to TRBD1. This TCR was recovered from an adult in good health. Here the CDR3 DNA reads TGTGCCAGCAGCCAAGAGAGATACAGGGGCGAAATCCAGCCCCAGCATTTT. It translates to CASSQERYRGEIQPQHF.